This entry lists 27 T cell receptor beta chains sequenced from one sample in a study of blood T cells in healthy people across ages. For the second PCR, which ran for roughly 6 to 12 cycles, a sample-barcoded 5' primer and a J-beta primer mix were used. TCRdb reprocessed the 5' RACE reads via MiXCR and lists one record per CDR3 protein. The sample has some 880,000 distinct CDR3 sequences; around 34% are singletons. What was sequenced was blood. The receptors originated from a man between 18 and 29 years old in good health.

This clonotype was observed a handful of times. The V gene is TRBV25-1, the J gene TRBJ1-1; TRBD1 matches 10 bases. Looked up from germline, CDR1 is MGHDK and CDR2 is SYGVNS. Losses at the gene ends were 6 bases for V and 5 bases for J; bases not matched to a gene: 3. The CDR3 consists of 13 residues. CDR3 nucleotide sequence: TGTGCCAGCAGGGGACAGGGGAAGACTGAAGCTTTCTTT. Its protein is CASRGQGKTEAFF.

This clonotype was counted a few times. For the CDR3, the DNA is TGTGCCAGCAGCACTGACGGATACACTGAAGCTTTCTTT. This gives the protein CASSTDGYTEAFF. This chain uses TRBV7-2 with TRBJ1-1; D gene uncertain. The CDR3 is 13 residues long. Germline lookup yields CDR1 SGHTA and CDR2 FQGNSA. V dropped 5 bases and J dropped 3 bases, with 10 bases sitting between them.

J is TRBJ1-1 and V is TRBV6-5, with 8 nucleotides matching TRBD1. Germline trimming cut 2 bases from V and 1 base from J; bases unmatched to any gene: 3. Germline CDR1 MNHEY, CDR2 SVGAGI. The CDR3 is 15 residues long. This CDR3 reads CASSYPGQGNTEAFF. The CDR3 nucleotides are TGTGCCAGCAGTTACCCTGGACAGGGGAACACTGAAGCTTTCTTT.

V gene TRBV5-5 combines with J gene TRBJ2-5; 8 positions match TRBD2. The CDR3 contains 14 residues. V was clipped by 5 bases and J by 11 bases; unmatched bases: 14. The V gene's germline CDR1 is SGHKS and CDR2 YYEKEE (reference sequence). The chain's CDR3 is CASSDFFGGGEQYF. CDR3 coding DNA: TGTGCCAGCAGTGATTTTTTCGGGGGGGGTGAGCAGTACTTC.

The CDR3 nucleotides read TGCGCCAGCCTGGTGACAGGGTCCCACGAGCAGTACTTC. It translates to CASLVTGSHEQYF. The chain links TRBV5-1 to TRBJ2-7; 7 bases are a match to TRBD1. Germline-derived CDR1 and CDR2 are SGHRS and YFSETQ. J was trimmed by 5 bases and V by 7 bases; bases with no gene match: 9. CDR3 length: 13 residues.

This clonotype was found a few times. The chain employs TRBV12-3 or TRBV12-4 and TRBJ2-5; no definite D call. The DNA end is more similar to TRBJ2-7, so the J call may be wrong. The CDR3 extends over 14 amino acids. CDR3 sequence reads: CASSLKKGSGEQYF. For the CDR3, the DNA is TGTGCCAGCAGTTTGAAAAAAGGGTCGGGCGAGCAGTACTTC.

J is TRBJ1-1 and V is TRBV7-2, with a possible D match to TRBD1 (6 bases). This CDR3 is 13 amino acids long. Between the trimmed V and J ends, which lost 1 base and 11 bases, there was a span of 14 bases. Germline V gene data show CDR1 as SGHTA and CDR2 as FQGNSA. CDR3 nucleotide sequence: TGTGCCAGCAGCTTAGTGATCGACAGGCGGGCTTTCTTT. Amino acids: CASSLVIDRRAFF.

The chain uses TRBV30 and TRBJ2-1; 8 nucleotides agree with TRBD2. V lost 3 bases and J lost 8; bases outside the gene matches: 6. The CDR3 totals 13 residues. Germline-derived CDR1 and CDR2 are GTSNPN and SVGIG (reference sequence). The CDR3 protein is CAWSGTSFDEQFF. The CDR3 DNA reads as TGTGCCTGGAGCGGGACTAGTTTCGATGAGCAGTTCTTC.

This chain connects TRBV30 to TRBJ2-7; D ambiguous. V shed 0 bases and J shed 3 bases, with 12 bases lying between them. The CDR3 totals 14 residues. The germline CDR1 and CDR2 sequences are GTSNPN and SVGIG (reference sequence). Here the CDR3 DNA reads TGTGCCTGGAGTGTAAACTTAAACCTCTACGAGCAGTACTTC. Its translation is CAWSVNLNLYEQYF. The full variable domain, its missing parts supplied by reference TRBV30 and TRBJ2-7, is SQTIHQWPATLVQPVGSPLSLECTVEGTSNPNLYWYRQAAGRGLQLLFYSVGIGQISSEVPQNLSASRPQDRQFILSSKKLLLSDSGFYLCAWSVNLNLYEQYFGPGTRLTVT.

The rearrangement uses TRBV12-3 or TRBV12-4 and TRBJ1-2; the match to TRBD1 covers 8 bases. The CDR3 has 13 amino acids. After removal of 5 bases from V and 6 bases from J, the junction contained 5 bases not matched to a gene. The chain's CDR3 is CASSVQGEDGYTF. In nucleotides, the CDR3 is TGTGCCAGCAGTGTACAGGGGGAGGATGGCTACACCTTC.

This clonotype was counted between two and nine times. The CDR3 sequence: CASREARSTGELFF. CDR3 sequence (DNA): TGTGCCAGCCGCGAGGCGAGGAGCACCGGGGAGCTGTTTTTT. The chain recombines TRBV21-1 with TRBJ2-2. TRBV21-1 is a documented pseudogene. This CDR3 is 14 amino acids long.

This sequence joins TRBV5-5 and TRBJ2-3, with D tentatively TRBD1 or TRBD2 (5 bases each). Germline V gene sequence: CDR1 SGHKS, CDR2 YYEKEE (reference sequence). The V gene lost 0 bases and the J gene lost 0 bases, with 11 bases spanning the gap. The CDR3 length is 16 residues. CDR3 DNA sequence: TGTGCCAGCAGCTTGGGGTTGGGACGTAGCACAGATACGCAGTATTTT. Translating it yields CASSLGLGRSTDTQYF.

The rearrangement joins TRBV7-2 to TRBJ1-5; maybe TRBD1 (5 bases). The CDR3 is 14 amino acids. CDR1 is SGHTA, CDR2 FQGNSA, per germline. V shed 3 bases and J shed 7 bases, with 13 bases lying between them. The CDR3 region has the DNA TGTGCCAGCAGCTTTCGTGTCGGGGACCAGCCCCAGCATTTT. Amino acids: CASSFRVGDQPQHF. Full variable domain (remainder filled in from reference TRBV7-2 and TRBJ1-5): GAGVSQSPSNKVTEKGKDVELRCDPISGHTALYWYRQSLGQGLEFLIYFQGNSAPDKSGLPSDRFSAERTGGSVSTLTIQRTQQEDSAVYLCASSFRVGDQPQHFGDGTRLSIL.

A single count supports this clonotype. This may stem from a read error, because a much larger clone lies one nucleotide away. The chain couples TRBV12-3 or TRBV12-4 to TRBJ2-7; 8 nucleotides match TRBD1. The CDR3 covers 15 residues. Trimming took 2 bases from V and 7 from J; bases not matched to a gene: 10. The CDR3 coding sequence is TGTGCCAGCAGTTTACGACAGGGGATCCGGCATGAGCAGTACTTC. This codes for CASSLRQGIRHEQYF.

The rearrangement uses TRBV21-1 and TRBJ2-5; the table calls TRBD1, which could not be checked here. TRBV21-1 is a pseudogene segment. This CDR3 spans 14 amino acids. The CDR3 loop is CASGSQGSRETQYF. In nucleotides, the CDR3 is TGTGCCAGCGGCTCTCAGGGTTCTAGGGAGACCCAGTACTTC.

This clonotype showed up just a few times. The chain has TRBV6-5 and TRBJ1-5; D gene ambiguous. CDR3 size: 13 residues. V was cut by 2 bases and J by 10 bases, with 12 bases left in between. The germline V gene has CDR1 MNHEY and CDR2 SVGAGI. CDR3 coding DNA: TGTGCCAGCAGTTACAGTAGGGAAGGTCCCCAGCATTTT. The encoded protein is CASSYSREGPQHF.

This clonotype was seen a handful of times. The gene calls are TRBV12-3 or TRBV12-4 and TRBJ1-2; TRBD1 might be the D (5 bases). This CDR3 region has 13 residues. Trimming shortened V by 2 bases and J by 6 bases, and 10 bases separated the two germline ends. The CDR3 bases are TGTGCCAGCAGTTTATCTCAGGGAAATGGCTACACCTTC. Encoded protein: CASSLSQGNGYTF.

About this clonotype: One base away lies a much larger clone, so this may be a sequencing read error. The genes are TRBV20-1 and TRBJ2-1, with TRBD1 identical over 7 bases. The end of the DNA is better explained by TRBJ2-7, so the J call may be wrong. The CDR3 contains 14 residues. Germline V gene lookup returns CDR1 DFQATT and CDR2 SNEGSKA (reference sequence). CDR3 in DNA: TGCAGTGCTAGAGAAGGACAGGTGTACAATGAGCAGTACTTC. Translation gives CSAREGQVYNEQYF.

As for this clonotype: The junction departs from the called germline gene at one end, perhaps through a read error. This sequence joins TRBV9 and TRBJ2-7; D gene ambiguous. The end of the DNA fits TRBJ2-5 better, so the J call may be wrong. Germline V gene lookup returns CDR1 SGDLS and CDR2 YYNGEE. This CDR3 has 15 amino acids. This chain's CDR3 is CTSSAMGFPKETQYF. The CDR3 DNA reads TGTACCAGCAGCGCCATGGGATTTCCAAAAGAGACCCAGTACTTC.

This clonotype was seen only once. The V and J genes are TRBV18 and TRBJ1-5; D perhaps matches TRBD1 (5 bases). Germline assignment: CDR1 KGHSH and CDR2 LQKENI. There are 14 residues in the CDR3. Trimming removed 5 bases from V and 3 bases from J, with 11 bases in between. Here the CDR3 DNA reads TGTGCCAGCTCAGTTACAGGCTACAATCAGCCCCAGCATTTT. It yields the protein CASSVTGYNQPQHF.

This clonotype came up many times. The chain links TRBV12-3 or TRBV12-4 to TRBJ2-1; D unclear. V was trimmed by 7 bases and J by 6 bases, leaving 13 bases between them. This CDR3 spans 13 amino acids. CDR3 protein: CASTIEKSNEQFF. The CDR3 nucleotides are TGTGCCAGCACCATAGAGAAATCCAATGAGCAGTTCTTC.

A remark on this clonotype: A read error is possible here, since a much larger clone lies one base away. The CDR3, as DNA: TGCGCCAGCAGCCTTCGGGGGGACAATGGGCAGTTCTTC. Translated, it gives CASSLRGDNGQFF. The chain links TRBV5-1 to TRBJ2-1; D is possibly TRBD2 (7 bases). Per the germline V gene, CDR1 is SGHRS and CDR2 is YFSETQ. CDR3 length: 13 amino acids.

Note on this clonotype: This may stem from a read error, because a much larger clone lies one nucleotide away. V usage is TRBV12-3 or TRBV12-4 and J usage is TRBJ1-2; D might be TRBD1 (5 bases). The CDR3 is 14 amino acids. Trimming cost V 4 bases and J 9 bases, with 18 bases left between them. The CDR3 loop is CASSSSGDASSYTF. Here the CDR3 DNA reads TGTGCCAGCAGTTCCTCGGGGGACGCCTCAAGCTACACCTTC.

This clonotype was observed a handful of times. This chain joins TRBV20-1 and TRBJ1-2, with unresolved D. Trimming removed 3 bases at V and 0 bases at J, with 11 bases between. CDR1 and CDR2 from the germline V gene are DFQATT and SNEGSKA (reference sequence). The length of the CDR3 is 14 residues. Written as DNA, the CDR3 is TGCAGTGCTAGGCAAGGATGGTCTAACTATGGCTACACCTTC. Amino acid sequence: CSARQGWSNYGYTF.

The chain couples TRBV7-2 to TRBJ2-3; tentative D call: TRBD2 (7 bases). The ends were cut back, 4 bases at V and 2 bases at J, with 16 bases in the middle. The CDR3 sequence is 16 residues long. Per germline, CDR1 SGHTA and CDR2 FQGNSA. The CDR3 region is CASSSAGGGYTDTQYF. Written as DNA, the CDR3 is TGTGCCAGCAGCTCCGCGGGCGGGGGCTACACAGATACGCAGTATTTT.

This clonotype was observed a handful of times. CDR3 sequence reads: CASSSEAGREETQYF. As DNA, the CDR3 is TGCGCCAGCAGCTCCGAAGCGGGACGAGAAGAGACCCAGTACTTC. The chain recombines TRBV5-1 with TRBJ2-5, with 7 nucleotides matching TRBD2. V lost 3 bases to trimming and J lost 3 bases; unmatched junction nucleotides: 8. Germline V CDR1 and CDR2: SGHRS, YFSETQ. CDR3 length: 15 residues.

The V call is TRBV20-1, the J call TRBJ1-6, with D perhaps TRBD1 (6 bases). The CDR3 length is 16 residues. In germline, CDR1 is DFQATT, CDR2 SNEGSKA (reference sequence). Trimming took off 0 bases at V and 4 bases at J, with 13 bases between the two ends. This chain's CDR3 is CSARDRGLYYNSPLHF. The CDR3 nucleotides read TGCAGTGCTAGAGACAGGGGTCTTTATTATAATTCACCCCTCCACTTT.